One T cell receptor (beta chain) is described in this entry. The source of the sample is a study of blood T cell repertoires in COVID-19. Source study methods: It was from reference gene primer amplification that nucleated cell counts were estimated. Repertoires were generated with immunoSEQ multiplex PCR, while TCRdb's copy carries only in-frame clones and drops some. V and J calls and clone size follow that table, whereas D and trimming were derived from the DNA. The profile covers 250,000 to 350,000 clones, with roughly 84% appearing a single time and about a sixth taken by the ten largest. The CDR3 runs to 15 residues. Trimming cost V 4 bases and J 1 base, with 10 bases left between them. The germline V gene has CDR1 LGHDT and CDR2 YNNKEL (reference sequence).

The source of this sequence is a person between 65 and 79 years old with COVID-19, enrolled during active disease. V and J are TRBV3-1 (or the pseudogene TRBV3-2) and TRBJ1-4, with a tentative D call TRBD1 (6 bases). Sequencing was done on a sample of peripheral blood. The CDR3 nucleotides read TGTGCCAGCAGCCCAGGGGCGAGAACTAATGAAAAACTGTTTTTT. Encoded protein: CASSPGARTNEKLFF.